This section outlines one T cell receptor beta chain sequence together with its context. The sample comes from a study of T cell responses to AZD1222 COVID-19 vaccine. For the study at large: Second-dose recipients at about 4 or about 12 weeks were treated as one pooled group.

Sequencing was performed with immunoSEQ multiplex PCR; in TCRdb, only in-frame clones are kept and a portion is missing. Seen here are around 130,000 clones, 70% to 90% observed once, and the top ten hold about 1.5%. This CDR3 is built from 14 residues. V was cut by 1 base and J by 2 bases, with 9 bases left in between. CDR1 and CDR2 (germline): SGDLS, YYNGEE. The TCR was taken from an adult in good health. Sequenced material: peripheral blood, taken on day 0 of AZD1222 vaccination. This sequence joins TRBV9 and TRBJ2-5; the D call may be TRBD1 or TRBD2 (6 bases each). The CDR3 nucleotides are TGTGCCAGCAGCGTACAGGGGAGGCAAGAGACCCAGTACTTC. Amino acid sequence: CASSVQGRQETQYF.